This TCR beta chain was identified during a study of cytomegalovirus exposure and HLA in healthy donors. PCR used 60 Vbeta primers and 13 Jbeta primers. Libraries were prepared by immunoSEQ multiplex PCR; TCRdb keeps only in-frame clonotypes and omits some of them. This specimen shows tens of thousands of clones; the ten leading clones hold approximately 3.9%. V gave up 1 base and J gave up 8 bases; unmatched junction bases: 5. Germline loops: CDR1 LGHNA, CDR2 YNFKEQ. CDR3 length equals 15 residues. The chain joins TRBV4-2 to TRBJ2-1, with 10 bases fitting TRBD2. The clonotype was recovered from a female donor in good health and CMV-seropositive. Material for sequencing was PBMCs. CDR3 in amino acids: CASSQVISGRHEQFF. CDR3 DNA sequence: TGTGCCAGCAGCCAAGTTATTAGCGGGAGGCATGAGCAGTTCTTC.